Below, one TCR beta chain is given with its context. The CDR3 sequence is 14 residues long. V lost 10 bases, J lost 7 bases, and 12 bases stayed unmatched. CDR1 is SNHLY and CDR2 is FYNNEI in the germline V gene. This entry belongs to a study of T cells in Graves' hyperthyroidism and ophthalmopathy. Those patients with uncontrolled infection, other autoimmune disease, pregnancy or lactation were excluded. Diagnosing involved the use of clinical symptoms, serum thyroxine and TRAb, thyroid ultrasound and orbital computed tomography. Template material for amplifying TCR beta CDR3 regions consisted of RNA transcripts. Researchers ran a first-round RT-PCR on the TCR CDR3 using the HTBI primer set. A single record per CDR3 protein comes from TCRdb applying MiXCR to the multiplex PCR reads. The profile shows 800,000 or so distinct CDR3 sequences, 38% of them singletons.

Sequences were obtained from blood. V gene TRBV2 combines with J gene TRBJ1-4, with TRBD1 matching over 7 bases. The receptor was isolated from a man aged 18 to 35 with Graves' hyperthyroidism. The CDR3 loop reads CATGGGQGSEKLFF. The CDR3 bases are TGTGCCACCGGAGGGGGCCAGGGGAGTGAAAAACTGTTTTTT.